There are a few counts of the clone carrying this T cell receptor beta chain. The antigen is undetermined. Germline lookup yields CDR1 DFQATT and CDR2 SNEGSKA (reference sequence). The V gene lost 0 bases and the J gene lost 2 bases, with 16 bases spanning the gap. CDR3 size: 16 residues. This specimen comes from a study of T cells in Graves' hyperthyroidism and ophthalmopathy. Notes on the study in general: Separation of ophthalmopathy from stable hyperthyroidism was achieved by a 13 V-J model.

What was amplified from RNA transcripts were TCR beta CDR3 regions. The primer set for the first-round RT-PCR of the TCR CDR3 was HTBI. TCRdb re-called the multiplex PCR reads with MiXCR, one entry per CDR3 protein. The sample carries fewer than 650,000 distinct CDR3 sequences, less than 15% recorded once. The rearrangement joins TRBV20-1 to TRBJ1-1; D possibly corresponds to TRBD1 (5 bases). The sequence was collected from a woman in her thirties or forties with Graves' hyperthyroidism. What was sequenced was blood. For the CDR3, the DNA is TGCAGTGCTAGAGACCCAAAGACGGGGCGTAACACTGAAGCTTTCTTT. It specifies CSARDPKTGRNTEAFF.